This T cell receptor (beta chain) emerged from a study of cytomegalovirus exposure and HLA in healthy donors. Overall study findings and caveats: There were some public TCRs occurring in many donors, but most TCR sequences were rare. From TCR beta sequences, most subjects' HLA-A and HLA-B alleles were reportedly predicted accurately.

With regard to this clone: Its antigen is unidentified.

The CDR3 totals 13 residues. Germline V lookup: CDR1 SNHLY, CDR2 FYNNEI. V was trimmed by 4 bases and J by 10 bases, leaving 13 bases between them. A multiplex PCR was run with 60 Vbeta primers and 13 Jbeta primers. The data were produced by immunoSEQ multiplex PCR, yet TCRdb's version contains in-frame clones alone and is incomplete. The table for this sample gives more than 130,000 clones. The clonotype originates from a man in his forties or fifties in good health and CMV-seronegative. The V and J genes are TRBV2 and TRBJ1-4; D unresolved. The sample consisted of PBMCs. The DNA of the CDR3 is TGTGCCAGCAGTGTGGACCGGGGAGGAAAACTGTTTTTT. Translating it yields CASSVDRGGKLFF.